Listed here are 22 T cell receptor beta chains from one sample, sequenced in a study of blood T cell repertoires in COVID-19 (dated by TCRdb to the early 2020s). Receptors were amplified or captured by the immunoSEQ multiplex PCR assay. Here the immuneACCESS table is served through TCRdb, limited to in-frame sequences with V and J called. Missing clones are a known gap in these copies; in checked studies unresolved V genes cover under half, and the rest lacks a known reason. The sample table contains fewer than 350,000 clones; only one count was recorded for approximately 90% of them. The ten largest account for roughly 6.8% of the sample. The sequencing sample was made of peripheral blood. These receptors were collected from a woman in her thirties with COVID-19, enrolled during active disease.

The DNA of the CDR3 is TGTGCCAGCAGCTCCGGGGTCCTACGGCAGTACTTC. It codes for CASSSGVLRQYF. This chain links TRBV28 with TRBJ2-7, with a tentative D call TRBD2 (5 bases). The CDR3 runs to 12 residues. Per the germline V gene, CDR1 is MDHEN and CDR2 is SYDVKM. V shed 6 bases and J shed 9 bases, with 15 bases lying between them.

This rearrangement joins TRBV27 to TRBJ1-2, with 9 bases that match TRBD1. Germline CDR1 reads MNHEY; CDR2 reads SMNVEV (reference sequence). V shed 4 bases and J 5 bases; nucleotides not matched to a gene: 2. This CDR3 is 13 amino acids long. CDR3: CASSSGQGYGYTF. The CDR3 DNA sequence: TGTGCCAGCAGTTCTGGACAGGGGTATGGCTACACCTTC.

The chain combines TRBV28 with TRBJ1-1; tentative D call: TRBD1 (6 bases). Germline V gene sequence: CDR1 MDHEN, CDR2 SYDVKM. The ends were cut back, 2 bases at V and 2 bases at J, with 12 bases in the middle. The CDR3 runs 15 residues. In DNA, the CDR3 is TGTGCCAGCAGTTTAGGAGAGGACAGCAACACTGAAGCTTTCTTT. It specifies CASSLGEDSNTEAFF.

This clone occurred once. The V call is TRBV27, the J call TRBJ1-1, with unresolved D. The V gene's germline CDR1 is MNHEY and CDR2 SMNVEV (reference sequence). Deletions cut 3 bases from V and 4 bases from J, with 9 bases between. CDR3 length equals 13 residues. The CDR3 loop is CASSLRLGTEAFF. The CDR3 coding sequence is TGTGCCAGCAGTTTGAGGTTGGGCACTGAAGCTTTCTTT.

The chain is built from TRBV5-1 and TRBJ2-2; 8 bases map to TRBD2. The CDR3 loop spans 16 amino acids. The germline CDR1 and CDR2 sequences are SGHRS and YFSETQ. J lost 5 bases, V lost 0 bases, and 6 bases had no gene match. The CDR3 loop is CASSLARTSQTGELFF. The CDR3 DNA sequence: TGCGCCAGCAGCTTGGCCCGGACTAGCCAAACCGGGGAGCTGTTTTTT.

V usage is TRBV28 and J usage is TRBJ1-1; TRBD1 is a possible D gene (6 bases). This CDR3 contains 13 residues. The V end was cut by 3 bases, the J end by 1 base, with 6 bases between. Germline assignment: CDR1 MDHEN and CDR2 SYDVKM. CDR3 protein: CASSLDRNTEAFF. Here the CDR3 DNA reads TGTGCCAGCAGTTTGGACAGGAACACTGAAGCTTTCTTT.

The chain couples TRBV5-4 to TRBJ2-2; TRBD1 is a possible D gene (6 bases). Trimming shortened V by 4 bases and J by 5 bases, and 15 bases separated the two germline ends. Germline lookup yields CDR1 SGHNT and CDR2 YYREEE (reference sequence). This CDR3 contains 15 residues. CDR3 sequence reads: CASSRRTDWTGELFF. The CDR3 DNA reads TGTGCCAGCAGCCGCCGGACAGATTGGACCGGGGAGCTGTTTTTT.

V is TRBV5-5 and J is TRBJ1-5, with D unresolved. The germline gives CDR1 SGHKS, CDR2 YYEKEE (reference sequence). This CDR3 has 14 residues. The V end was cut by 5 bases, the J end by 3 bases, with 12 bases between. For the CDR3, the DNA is TGTGCCAGCAGTCCGCAGGCCCTCAATCAGCCCCAGCATTTT. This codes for CASSPQALNQPQHF.

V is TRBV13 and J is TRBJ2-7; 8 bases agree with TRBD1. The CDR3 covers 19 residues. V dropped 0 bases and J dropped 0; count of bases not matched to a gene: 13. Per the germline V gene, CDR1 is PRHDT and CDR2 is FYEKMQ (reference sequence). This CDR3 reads CASSLGRYRGDTTSYEQYF. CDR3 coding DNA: TGTGCCAGCAGCTTAGGCCGGTACAGGGGGGATACCACCTCCTACGAGCAGTACTTC.

CDR3 coding DNA: TGTGCCTGGAGTGTTATGTGGGCAGGGGGCCGGGAGACCCAGTACTTC. Translation: CAWSVMWAGGRETQYF. The V and J genes are TRBV30 and TRBJ2-5, with 8 bases lining up with TRBD1. J was trimmed by 5 bases and V by 0 bases; bases with no gene match: 11. The germline V gene encodes CDR1 GTSNPN and CDR2 SVGIG (reference sequence). The CDR3 length is 16 residues. The full variable domain, in which reference TRBV30 and TRBJ2-5 provide the parts outside the CDR3, is SQTIHQWPATLVQPVGSPLSLECTVEGTSNPNLYWYRQAAGRGLQLLFYSVGIGQISSEVPQNLSASRPQDRQFILSSKKLLLSDSGFYLCAWSVMWAGGRETQYFGPGTRLLVL.

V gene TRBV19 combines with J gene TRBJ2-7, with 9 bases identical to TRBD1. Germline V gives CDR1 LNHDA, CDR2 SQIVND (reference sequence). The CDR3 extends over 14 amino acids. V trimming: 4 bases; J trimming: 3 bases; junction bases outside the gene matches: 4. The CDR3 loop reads CASSTGTGSYEQYF. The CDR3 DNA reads TGTGCCAGTAGTACCGGGACAGGGAGCTACGAGCAGTACTTC.

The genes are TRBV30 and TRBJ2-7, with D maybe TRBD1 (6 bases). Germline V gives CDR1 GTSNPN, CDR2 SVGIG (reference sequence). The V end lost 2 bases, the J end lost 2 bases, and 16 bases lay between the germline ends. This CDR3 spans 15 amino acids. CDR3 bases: TGTGCCTGGAGTTCCTCAGACAGGTTTGCCTACGAGCAGTACTTC. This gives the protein CAWSSSDRFAYEQYF.

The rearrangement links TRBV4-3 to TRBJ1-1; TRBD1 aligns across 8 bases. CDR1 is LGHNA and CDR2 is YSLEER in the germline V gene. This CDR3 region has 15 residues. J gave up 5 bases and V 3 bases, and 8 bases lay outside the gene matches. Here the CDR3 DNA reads TGCGCCAGCAGCCACCGCGGACAGGGAGGGACTGAAGCTTTCTTT. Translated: CASSHRGQGGTEAFF.

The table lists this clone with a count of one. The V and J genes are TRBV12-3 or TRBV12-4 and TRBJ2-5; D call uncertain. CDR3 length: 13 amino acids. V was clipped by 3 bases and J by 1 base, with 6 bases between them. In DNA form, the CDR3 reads TGTGCCAGCAGTTTTCTAGTCCAAGAGACCCAGTACTTC. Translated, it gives CASSFLVQETQYF.

The CDR3 nucleotides read TGCGCCAGCAGCCAAGATACTAGCGGGAATTTCTACGAGCAGTACTTC. This translates into CASSQDTSGNFYEQYF. This chain connects TRBV4-3 to TRBJ2-7, with 10 bases aligning to TRBD2. Germline V gives CDR1 LGHNA, CDR2 YSLEER. After removal of 0 bases from V and 3 bases from J, the junction contained 5 bases not matched to a gene. This CDR3 has 16 residues.

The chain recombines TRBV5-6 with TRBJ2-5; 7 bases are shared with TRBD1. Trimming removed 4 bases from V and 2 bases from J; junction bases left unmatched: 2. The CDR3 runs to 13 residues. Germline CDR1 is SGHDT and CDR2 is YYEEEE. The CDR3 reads CASSGGQQETQYF. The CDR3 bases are TGTGCCAGCAGCGGGGGACAGCAAGAGACCCAGTACTTC.

The CDR3 here is CASSVDEVGGEQYF. The CDR3 DNA reads TGTGCCAGCAGCGTAGATGAGGTCGGGGGCGAGCAGTACTTC. The chain employs TRBV9 and TRBJ2-7; tentatively, D is TRBD2 (6 bases). Germline CDR1 SGDLS, CDR2 YYNGEE. The ends were cut back, 0 bases at V and 6 bases at J, with 13 bases in the middle. The CDR3 spans 14 residues.

DNA for the CDR3: TGTGCCAGCAGCTGGGGAACGGTGGGGCCTCAAGAGACCCAGTACTTC. Its translation is CASSWGTVGPQETQYF. The rearrangement links TRBV7-9 to TRBJ2-5; perhaps TRBD1 as D (5 bases). CDR1 and CDR2 (germline): SEHNR, FQNEAQ (reference sequence). The CDR3 runs to 16 residues. V was cut by 4 bases and J by 2 bases, with 17 bases left in between.

The CDR3 bases are TGTGCCAGCAGCTTAGGCCCCCCGGGGAGGCTTGGAGAAAAACTGTTTTTT. This encodes CASSLGPPGRLGEKLFF. J is TRBJ1-4 and V is TRBV13; D not resolved. V was pared by 0 bases and J by 8 bases, with 19 bases between. There are 17 residues in the CDR3. Germline CDR1 is PRHDT and CDR2 is FYEKMQ (reference sequence).

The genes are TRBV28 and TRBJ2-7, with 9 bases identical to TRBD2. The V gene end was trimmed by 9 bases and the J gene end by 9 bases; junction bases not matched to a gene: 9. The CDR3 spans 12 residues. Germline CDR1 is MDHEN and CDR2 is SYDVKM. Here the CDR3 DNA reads TGTGCCAGTGCGGGAGGGCCTAGGGTGCAGTACTTC. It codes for CASAGGPRVQYF.

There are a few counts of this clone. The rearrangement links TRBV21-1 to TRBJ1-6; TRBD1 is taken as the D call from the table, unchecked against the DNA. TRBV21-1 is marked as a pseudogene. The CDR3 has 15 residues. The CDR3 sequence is CAGGRGSSYNSPLHF. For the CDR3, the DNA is TGTGCCGGCGGTAGGGGGAGCTCCTATAATTCACCCCTCCACTTT.

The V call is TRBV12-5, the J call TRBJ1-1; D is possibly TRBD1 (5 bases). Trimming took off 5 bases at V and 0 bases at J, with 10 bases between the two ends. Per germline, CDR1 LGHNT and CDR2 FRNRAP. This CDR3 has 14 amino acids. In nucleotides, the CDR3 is TGTGCTAGTGGTCCGGGACTTTTGAACACTGAAGCTTTCTTT. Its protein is CASGPGLLNTEAFF.